This is a list of T cell receptor beta chains from one sample in a study of T-cell reconstitution after alpha-beta-depleted transplantation in children. TCRdb used MiXCR to reprocess the PCR reads, holding one entry per CDR3 protein. The sample lists roughly 790,000 distinct CDR3 sequences, about 15% seen once, with approximately 5% in the top ten. This material consisted of PBMCs, mostly from graft donor cells, taken 360 days after TCRalphabeta/CD19-depleted stem cell transplant. The origin of the receptors is a male patient younger than 18 who had a stem cell transplant for acute lymphoblastic leukemia, so the T cells may come from the graft donor. Both conserved end residues are part of each CDR3. D genes are given only for firm matches. Where a row states a size, it is once, few, many or the class of an expanded clone; other rows omit it.

cdr3_nt | cdr3_aa | clone_size | j_call | v_call | d_call
TGTGCCAGCAGTGCCCCCCTCTACGAGCAGTACTTC | CASSAPLYEQYF | few | TRBJ2-7 | TRBV2 | NA
TGTGCCAGCAGCGCAGGGACAGTCACCTACGAGCAGTACTTC | CASSAGTVTYEQYF | many | TRBJ2-7 | TRBV7-6 | TRBD1
TGTGCCAGCAGCTTAGGTGCACTAGCGGGCGGAGCAGATACGCAGTATTTT | CASSLGALAGGADTQYF | few | TRBJ2-3 | TRBV11-3 | TRBD2
TGCGCCAGCAGCAGCACAGGGAGTGGAGGCTACACCTTC | CASSSTGSGGYTF | few | TRBJ1-2 | TRBV5-1 | NA
TGCGCCAGCAGCGGACAGCTCGGGGCCCAAGAGACCCAGTACTTC | CASSGQLGAQETQYF | NA | TRBJ2-5 | TRBV5-1 | NA
TGCAGTGCTCCGACGCCGCCTCTAGCGGGAGGGGCCTACGAGCAGTACTTC | CSAPTPPLAGGAYEQYF | few | TRBJ2-7 | TRBV20-1 | TRBD2
TGCAGTGCCCACAAGGGGGGTAGCGGGAGTACGCAGTATTTT | CSAHKGGSGSTQYF | NA | TRBJ2-3 | TRBV20-1 | TRBD2
TGCGCCAGCAGCTTGGTGGCACAGAACACTGAAGCTTTCTTT | CASSLVAQNTEAFF | few | TRBJ1-1 | TRBV5-1 | NA
TGCGCCAGCACCCCGGTAGGGGGGCGCGGAAACATTCAGTACTTC | CASTPVGGRGNIQYF | many | TRBJ2-4 | TRBV5-1 | NA
TGTGCCAGCAGCATTAGATACGGGACGTTGAACACCGGGGAGCTGTTTTTT | CASSIRYGTLNTGELFF | NA | TRBJ2-2 | TRBV7-8 | NA
TGTGCCAGCAGTTACGGGACAGTGTACACAGATACGCAGTATTTT | CASSYGTVYTDTQYF | NA | TRBJ2-3 | TRBV6-5 | TRBD1
TGTGCCAGCAGTTACGGGAAGGGGGTTCCCGGGGAGCTGTTTTTT | CASSYGKGVPGELFF | NA | TRBJ2-2 | TRBV6-5 | NA
TGTGCCAGCAGTTTATACAGGGGGGAAGGGGACATTCAGTACTTC | CASSLYRGEGDIQYF | few | TRBJ2-4 | TRBV27 | TRBD1
TGTGCCAGCAGCTTTAATTTTGGGTCGGACGAGCAGTACTTC | CASSFNFGSDEQYF | NA | TRBJ2-7 | TRBV7-3 | NA
TGTGCCAGCAGCCAAGATGCAGACTCGATCGCCCAGTACTTC | CASSQDADSIAQYF | NA | TRBJ2-5 | TRBV4-2 | NA
TGTGCCAGCAGTTCCCCCCCGACAGGCTGGGGCTACGAGCAGTACTTC | CASSSPPTGWGYEQYF | few | TRBJ2-7 | TRBV28 | NA
TGCGCCAGCAGCGCGGACGGGGGCTTTGGAAACACCATATATTTT | CASSADGGFGNTIYF | many | TRBJ1-3 | TRBV5-1 | NA
TGTGCCAGCAGTCCCGCGGGGACAGGGTTTGGCACCGGGGAGCTGTTTTTT | CASSPAGTGFGTGELFF | NA | TRBJ2-2 | TRBV6-1 | TRBD1
TGTGCCAGCAGCAGACTAGCGGCACAAGAGACCCAGTACTTC | CASSRLAAQETQYF | NA | TRBJ2-5 | TRBV13 | TRBD2
TGCGCCAGCAGCTTGTCGGCGGGGGCGACCTACGAGCAGTACTTC | CASSLSAGATYEQYF | NA | TRBJ2-7 | TRBV5-1 | NA
TGTGCCAGCTCACCAGGACTAGCGGGAGTAAGCCGGGAGCTGTTTTTT | CASSPGLAGVSRELFF | few | TRBJ2-2 | TRBV18 | TRBD2
TGCAGTGCTAGTTTTGGGCAGGGGAAAAACATTCAGTACTTC | CSASFGQGKNIQYF | many | TRBJ2-4 | TRBV20-1 | NA
TGTGCCAGCAGTCAACTCTTACTAGCGGGAGTCGGTAGGGAGACCCAGTACTTC | CASSQLLLAGVGRETQYF | few | TRBJ2-5 | TRBV6-1 | TRBD2
TGTGCCAGCAGGATGCCGCGAGAGACCCAGTACTTC | CASRMPRETQYF | NA | TRBJ2-5 | TRBV6-1 | NA
TGTGCCATCAGTGATCAAGGGCCCGAGACCCAGTACTTC | CAISDQGPETQYF | NA | TRBJ2-5 | TRBV10-3 | NA
TGCGCCAGCAGCCAAGTTGGGGGGCCGGCGTCGAACACTGAAGCTTTCTTT | CASSQVGGPASNTEAFF | NA | TRBJ1-1 | TRBV4-1 | NA
TGCTGTGCTAGAGATGAAATGACGGGAGTCGACTACGAGCAGTACTTC | CCARDEMTGVDYEQYF | few | TRBJ2-7 | TRBV20-1 | NA
TGCAGTGCTACTCCATTTAAGCGGGAGGCCTACAATGAGCAGTTCTTC | CSATPFKREAYNEQFF | few | TRBJ2-1 | TRBV20-1 | TRBD2
TGTGCCAGCAGCGTAGGGACAGGGTACTCCCTTTCTCACTACGAGCAGTACTTC | CASSVGTGYSLSHYEQYF | NA | TRBJ2-7 | TRBV9 | TRBD1
TGTGCCAGCAGTTTAAGGGAGGGAATTAAAGATAATTCACCCCTCCACTTT | CASSLREGIKDNSPLHF | few | TRBJ1-6 | TRBV12-3/TRBV12-4 | NA
TGTGCCAGCAGTTCCACTGGGCTGTTGGAGACCCAGTACTTC | CASSSTGLLETQYF | few | TRBJ2-5 | TRBV6-5 | NA
TGTGCCAGCAGCCCAGGACAGTTCTACAATGAGCAGTTCTTC | CASSPGQFYNEQFF | few | TRBJ2-1 | TRBV7-2 | NA
TGTGCCAGCAGCAAAGAACAGTACTCTGGAAACACCATATATTTT | CASSKEQYSGNTIYF | NA | TRBJ1-3 | TRBV4-2 | NA
TGTGCCAGCAGCCTCGACAGGCCCCACGAAAAACTGTTTTTT | CASSLDRPHEKLFF | NA | TRBJ1-4 | TRBV12-3/TRBV12-4 | NA
TGTGCCAGCAGTTTAGCGGGACCCCAGTACTTC | CASSLAGPQYF | NA | TRBJ2-5 | TRBV12-3/TRBV12-4 | NA
TGTGCCACCAGTGTCGCGCACCAATACAATGAGCAGTTCTTC | CATSVAHQYNEQFF | few | TRBJ2-1 | TRBV15 | NA
TGTGCCAGCAGCGACCGGGATACCACTGAAGCTTTCTTT | CASSDRDTTEAFF | NA | TRBJ1-1 | TRBV7-9 | NA
TGTGCCAGCAGCTTAGACAGACAGGGCTACGAGCAGTACTTC | CASSLDRQGYEQYF | NA | TRBJ2-7 | TRBV11-2 | TRBD1
TGCGCCAGCAGCTGGGACATGTACGGGGAGCTGTTTTTT | CASSWDMYGELFF | few | TRBJ2-2 | TRBV5-1 | NA
TGCAGCGTTGAGCGTTGGGACTATGGCTACACCTTC | CSVERWDYGYTF | few | TRBJ1-2 | TRBV29-1 | NA
TGCAGTGCTAGGCCCCCCGTTCGAGCGGGAGGGGAGGTTCAGTACTTC | CSARPPVRAGGEVQYF | NA | TRBJ2-4 | TRBV20-1 | TRBD2
TGCGCCAGCAGCCAAGTTTTACTAGCGGGAGTTAAATACAATGAGCAGTTCTTC | CASSQVLLAGVKYNEQFF | NA | TRBJ2-1 | TRBV4-1 | TRBD2
TGTGCCAGCAGGTTTAGGCCCCGGCGGTCTGGGGCCAACGTCCTGACTTTC | CASRFRPRRSGANVLTF | few | TRBJ2-6 | TRBV7-8 | NA
TGTGCCACCGCTCCTTTTGGTTTACAGGATTATGAGCAGTTCTTC | CATAPFGLQDYEQFF | NA | TRBJ2-1 | TRBV15 | NA
TGTGCCAGCAGTGAAGGAGGGTTCTTTATTCAGGATACGCAGTATTTT | CASSEGGFFIQDTQYF | NA | TRBJ2-3 | TRBV25-1 | NA
TGTGCCAGCAGCTCACAGGTGTACTCCTACAATGAGCAGTTCTTC | CASSSQVYSYNEQFF | NA | TRBJ2-1 | TRBV11-2 | NA
TGTGCCAGCAGCTTAGGGCTCCGCTCGGGAAGGGCCACTGAAGCTTTCTTT | CASSLGLRSGRATEAFF | many | TRBJ1-1 | TRBV7-8 | NA